Below, 23 T cell receptor beta chains from the same sample are listed, as sequenced in a study of shared clonotypes between healthy human individuals. The method was immunoSEQ multiplex PCR; TCRdb's version includes in-frame clones alone and lacks a portion of them. The data contain approximately 1,500,000 clones, roughly 96% of them singletons. The specimen was naive CD4+ T cells sorted from blood. The sample's subset: CD45RA+ positively selected. Receptors were obtained from a man aged 25 to 40 in good health.

CDR3 protein: CAWTRVPEAFF. CDR3 in DNA: TGTGCCTGGACTAGAGTACCTGAAGCTTTCTTT. The chain carries TRBV30 and TRBJ1-1; D is undetermined. The CDR3 contains 11 residues. Germline values: CDR1 GTSNPN, CDR2 SVGIG (reference sequence). V was cut by 4 bases and J by 6 bases, with 9 bases left in between. The full variable domain, completed using reference TRBV30 and TRBJ1-1, is SQTIHQWPATLVQPVGSPLSLECTVEGTSNPNLYWYRQAAGRGLQLLFYSVGIGQISSEVPQNLSASRPQDRQFILSSKKLLLSDSGFYLCAWTRVPEAFFGQGTRLTVV.

About this clone itself: This specimen includes other DNA sequences encoding the same CDR3. The chain links TRBV5-1 to TRBJ2-7; D is tentatively TRBD1 or TRBD2 (5 bases each). Trimming took 3 bases from V and 2 from J, leaving 12 bases between them. The CDR3 consists of 14 residues. From germline, CDR1 is SGHRS and CDR2 YFSETQ. The chain's CDR3 is CASSSGTATYEQYF. CDR3 DNA: TGCGCCAGCAGCTCAGGGACGGCGACCTACGAGCAGTACTTC.

The J gene is TRBJ2-3, the V gene TRBV29-1; 11 nucleotides agree with TRBD2. J gave up 6 bases and V 6 bases, and 8 bases lay outside the gene matches. The germline gives CDR1 SQVTM, CDR2 ANQGSEA. The CDR3 covers 14 residues. CDR3 coding DNA: TGCAGCGTCGCGACTAGCGGGGCGGGGGATACGCAGTATTTT. This codes for CSVATSGAGDTQYF.

This clone was seen more than once but under ten times. The rearrangement links TRBV2 to TRBJ2-5, with a possible D match to TRBD1 (6 bases). The CDR3 contains 13 residues. The V end lost 3 bases, the J end lost 7 bases, and 12 bases lay between the germline ends. Germline V gene data show CDR1 as SNHLY and CDR2 as FYNNEI. The CDR3 DNA reads TGTGCCAGCAGTGATACAGGGTGGGTGACCCAGTACTTC. Protein: CASSDTGWVTQYF.

The V call is TRBV11-2, the J call TRBJ2-1, with TRBD2 identical over 9 bases. CDR1 is SGHAT, CDR2 FQNNGV, per germline. Trimming cost V 1 base and J 5 bases; bases outside gene matches: 9. This CDR3 has 17 amino acids. The CDR3 nucleotides read TGTGCCAGCAGCTTAGCCCCCGGACTAGCGAGAAACAATGAGCAGTTCTTC. Translated, it gives CASSLAPGLARNNEQFF. Drawing the rest from reference TRBV11-2 and TRBJ2-1, the complete variable domain is EAGVAQSPRYKIIEKRQSVAFWCNPISGHATLYWYQQILGQGPKLLIQFQNNGVVDDSQLPKDRFSAERLKGVDSTLKIQPAKLEDSAVYLCASSLAPGLARNNEQFFGPGTRLTVL.

This clone was detected only a few times. The same CDR3 can be traced to other DNA sequences in this sample. The V gene is TRBV18, the J gene TRBJ1-5; 8 nucleotides line up with TRBD1. Germline assignment: CDR1 KGHSH and CDR2 LQKENI. The length of the CDR3 is 13 residues. The ends lost 2 bases at V and 7 bases at J; junction bases unmatched: 1. This CDR3 is CASSPRTGQPQHF. In DNA form, the CDR3 reads TGTGCCAGCTCACCAAGGACAGGGCAGCCCCAGCATTTT.

Comment on this clone: Additional DNA sequences in this sample encode the identical CDR3. The DNA of the CDR3 is TGTGCCAGTAGTATAAGCCCCACCGGGGAGCTGTTTTTT. Its protein is CASSISPTGELFF. The genes are TRBV19 and TRBJ2-2; D gene ambiguous. The CDR3 has 13 residues. With 2 bases removed from V and 4 bases from J, the gap between germline ends came to 5 bases. Germline V gives CDR1 LNHDA, CDR2 SQIVND (reference sequence).

The chain couples TRBV14 to TRBJ1-3; weak D call: TRBD1 (5 bases). Germline-derived CDR1 and CDR2 are SGHDN and FVKESK. The CDR3 loop spans 14 amino acids. The germline V and J ends were trimmed by 2 bases and 7 bases, with 12 bases remaining between them. The CDR3 region has the DNA TGTGCCAGCAGCCAACACCGGGACGGGAACACCATATATTTT. This translates into CASSQHRDGNTIYF.

A remark on this clone: The germline gene is not matched at one end of the junction; a read error may be the cause. CDR3 nucleotides: TGTGCCAGCACCTTATCTGGGCGGGAGACCCAGTACTTC. Encoded protein: CASTLSGRETQYF. V and J are TRBV7-2 and TRBJ2-5, with unresolved D. Germline CDR1 and CDR2: SGHTA and FQGNSA. The CDR3 sequence is 13 residues long.

The V gene is TRBV18, the J gene TRBJ1-1, with D perhaps matching TRBD1 (5 bases). CDR3 length: 15 residues. V gave up 4 bases and J gave up 1 base, with 13 bases separating them. The germline V gene has CDR1 KGHSH and CDR2 LQKENI. The CDR3 loop is CASSLSGTANTEAFF. CDR3 nucleotide sequence: TGTGCCAGCTCACTATCCGGGACGGCGAACACTGAAGCTTTCTTT. Drawing the rest from reference TRBV18 and TRBJ1-1, the complete variable domain is NAGVMQNPRHLVRRRGQEARLRCSPMKGHSHVYWYRQLPEEGLKFMVYLQKENIIDESGMPKERFSAEFPKEGPSILRIQQVVRGDSAAYFCASSLSGTANTEAFFGQGTRLTVV.

This chain connects TRBV25-1 to TRBJ1-5; D is uncertain. Trimming cost V 6 bases and J 0 bases, with 12 bases left between them. CDR3 length equals 15 residues. The V gene's germline CDR1 is MGHDK and CDR2 SYGVNS. The CDR3 is CASSDGGYSNQPQHF. The CDR3 nucleotides read TGTGCCAGCAGCGACGGCGGTTATAGCAATCAGCCCCAGCATTTT.

The chain combines TRBV7-9 with TRBJ2-7, with a possible D match to TRBD1 (6 bases). CDR3 length equals 13 residues. Germline lookup yields CDR1 SEHNR and CDR2 FQNEAQ (reference sequence). Trimming removed 6 bases from V and 5 bases from J, with 14 bases in between. The CDR3 DNA is TGTGCCAGCAGTCGACAGGTTCCCAACGAGCAGTACTTC. Protein product: CASSRQVPNEQYF.

A single count supports this clone. The V gene is TRBV6-6, the J gene TRBJ1-5, with D unresolved. This CDR3 has 15 amino acids. Germline loops: CDR1 MNHNY, CDR2 SVGAGI (reference sequence). V shed 4 bases and J shed 1 base, with 11 bases lying between them. CDR3 DNA sequence: TGTGCCAGCAGTTTGGAGGGAAGAAGCAATCAGCCCCAGCATTTT. It is translated as CASSLEGRSNQPQHF.

V gene TRBV7-3 combines with J gene TRBJ2-1, with D hard to call. The germline gives CDR1 SGHTA, CDR2 FQGTGA. V lost 2 bases and J lost 6, with 8 bases in between. The CDR3 has 13 residues. The CDR3 spells CASSLGPSNEQFF. CDR3 DNA sequence: TGTGCCAGCAGCTTAGGGCCGAGCAATGAGCAGTTCTTC.

The chain links TRBV28 to TRBJ1-2; weak D call: TRBD1 (5 bases). CDR1 MDHEN and CDR2 SYDVKM come from the germline V gene. Trimming removed 5 bases from V and 6 bases from J, with 16 bases in between. CDR3 length: 14 residues. In DNA, the CDR3 is TGTGCCAGCAGTAGTCCAGGGCGATGGAATGGCTACACCTTC. This sequence encodes CASSSPGRWNGYTF.

The chain uses TRBV5-1 and TRBJ2-7; 7 bases fit TRBD1. The V gene's germline CDR1 is SGHRS and CDR2 YFSETQ. Germline trimming cut 0 bases from V and 4 bases from J; bases unmatched to any gene: 7. The CDR3 covers 15 residues. The CDR3 nucleotides are TGCGCCAGCAGCTTGGCCCCGACAGGGTCGTACGAGCAGTACTTC. This codes for CASSLAPTGSYEQYF.

The J gene is TRBJ2-3, the V gene TRBV2; D is possibly TRBD1 (5 bases). The germline V gene encodes CDR1 SNHLY and CDR2 FYNNEI. CDR3 size: 16 residues. The V end was cut by 6 bases, the J end by 0 bases, with 16 bases between. This CDR3 is CASSAPRQSSTDTQYF. The CDR3 bases are TGTGCCAGCAGCGCCCCTCGACAGTCTAGCACAGATACGCAGTATTTT. The variable domain in full, completed from reference TRBV2 and TRBJ2-3, reads EPEVTQTPSHQVTQMGQEVILRCVPISNHLYFYWYRQILGQKVEFLVSFYNNEISEKSEIFDDQFSVERPDGSNFTLKIRSTKLEDSAMYFCASSAPRQSSTDTQYFGPGTRLTVL.

This chain connects TRBV5-1 to TRBJ2-3, with D uncertain. This CDR3 is 14 amino acids long. CDR1 is SGHRS and CDR2 is YFSETQ in the germline V gene. The V end lost 4 bases, the J end lost 6 bases, and 15 bases lay between the germline ends. CDR3 DNA: TGCGCCAGCAGCCTGATCGTACAGCCGGATACGCAGTATTTT. It translates to CASSLIVQPDTQYF.

Comments on this clone: Other DNA sequences in this sample translate to the same CDR3. This chain links TRBV18 with TRBJ2-5; 7 bases align to TRBD2. CDR1 and CDR2 (germline): KGHSH, LQKENI. The CDR3 length is 14 residues. After removal of 3 bases from V and 2 bases from J, the junction contained 3 bases not matched to a gene. For the CDR3, the DNA is TGTGCCAGCTCACCTAGGGAGGGGCAAGAGACCCAGTACTTC. This gives the protein CASSPREGQETQYF.

This clone has only one observation. The rearrangement uses TRBV18 and TRBJ1-4, with D hard to call. Trimming removed 5 bases from V and 0 bases from J, with 13 bases in between. The CDR3 is 16 residues long. Germline CDR1 and CDR2: KGHSH and LQKENI. The CDR3 sequence is CASSTPTETTNEKLFF. CDR3 DNA: TGTGCCAGCTCAACCCCAACCGAGACAACTAATGAAAAACTGTTTTTT.

This chain links TRBV9 with TRBJ2-5, with D possibly being TRBD2 (6 bases). Germline-derived CDR1 and CDR2 are SGDLS and YYNGEE. The CDR3 length is 13 residues. With 3 bases removed from V and 4 bases from J, the gap between germline ends came to 10 bases. The CDR3 nucleotides read TGTGCCAGCAGCGCCGGCGGGGTAGAGACCCAGTACTTC. The encoded protein is CASSAGGVETQYF.

The chain joins TRBV7-9 to TRBJ1-1; maybe TRBD1 (6 bases). The CDR3 has 15 residues. The V end lost 5 bases, the J end lost 3 bases, and 16 bases lay between the germline ends. CDR1 and CDR2 from the germline V gene are SEHNR and FQNEAQ (reference sequence). CDR3 sequence reads: CASSQSRGGDTEAFF. DNA of the CDR3: TGTGCCAGCAGCCAATCCAGGGGTGGGGACACTGAAGCTTTCTTT.

V usage is TRBV7-6 and J usage is TRBJ2-5; 10 bases fit TRBD2. J was trimmed by 5 bases and V by 5 bases; bases with no gene match: 11. The CDR3 is 16 amino acids. Germline V gene data show CDR1 as SGHVS and CDR2 as FNYEAQ. CDR3 in DNA: TGTGCCAGCAGCCCACCCAAAGCGGGAGGGAGGGAGACCCAGTACTTC. Its protein is CASSPPKAGGRETQYF.